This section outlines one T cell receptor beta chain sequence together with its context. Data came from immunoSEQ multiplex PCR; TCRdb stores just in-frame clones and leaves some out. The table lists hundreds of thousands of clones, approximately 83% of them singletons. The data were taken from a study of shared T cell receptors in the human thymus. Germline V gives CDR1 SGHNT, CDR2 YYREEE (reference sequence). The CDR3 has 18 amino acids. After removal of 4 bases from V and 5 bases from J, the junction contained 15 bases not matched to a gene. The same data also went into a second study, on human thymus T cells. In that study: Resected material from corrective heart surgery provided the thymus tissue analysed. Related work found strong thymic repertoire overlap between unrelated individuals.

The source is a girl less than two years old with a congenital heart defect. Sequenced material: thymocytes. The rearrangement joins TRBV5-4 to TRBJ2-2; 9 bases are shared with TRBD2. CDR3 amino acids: CASSAGGLRGGTTGELFF. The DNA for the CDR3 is TGTGCCAGCAGCGCCGGAGGTTTGCGGGGGGGAACGACCGGGGAGCTGTTTTTT.